The clone carrying this T cell receptor beta chain was detected ten times or more. Its matching antigen is unknown. The source of the sample is a study of CD8 T cells in ankylosing spondylitis. The V end was cut by 4 bases, the J end by 2 bases, with 11 bases between. The length of the CDR3 is 14 residues. CDR1 and CDR2 (germline): SGHRS, YFSETQ. Notes on the study in general: Among TCR beta sequences, a motif of eight highly homologous variants appeared characteristic of ankylosing spondylitis blood. In synovial fluid and blood from reactive arthritis, some motif variants were previously reported.

TCRdb processed the 5' RACE reads anew with MiXCR; each CDR3 protein has one entry. The table records around 250,000 distinct CDR3 sequences, around 10% of them present only once. The chain carries TRBV5-1 and TRBJ2-3; D unresolved. The sequenced material came from blood, either unsorted or a sorted T cell fraction (not recorded which). The clonotype was recovered from a male donor with ankylosing spondylitis or in good health (not recorded which). The CDR3: CASSPHTNTDTQYF. The CDR3 DNA follows: TGCGCCAGCAGCCCTCACACGAACACAGATACGCAGTATTTT.